This T cell receptor (beta chain) was retrieved from a study of shared clonotypes between healthy human individuals. Overall study context: Three plates were used per donor for CD4 naive, three for CD4 memory, two for CD8 naive and one for CD8 memory.

With respect to this clone: Antigen unknown.

Only in-frame clones appear in the TCRdb table, and some are missing; sequencing was by immunoSEQ multiplex PCR. The repertoire holds 2 million to 2.5 million clones, with more than 90% as singletons. Study-wide results and caveats: Generation probabilities of non-shared clonotypes were lower (relative to those shared by all four donors).

Germline assignment: CDR1 SGHRS and CDR2 YFSETQ. This CDR3 comprises 15 residues. V lost 4 bases and J lost 7, with 15 bases in between. Memory CD4+ cells were the fraction left after CD45RA+ naive selection. Sequenced sample: naive CD4+ T cells sorted from blood. Specified subset: CD45RA+ positively selected. The clonotype was recovered from a man between 18 and 35 years old in good health. This chain joins TRBV5-1 and TRBJ1-6; D is undetermined. Written as DNA, the CDR3 is TGCGCCAGCAGCACCGGGTCCGACATCAATTCACCCCTCCACTTT. Its protein product is CASSTGSDINSPLHF. Variable domain in full (rest from reference TRBV5-1 and TRBJ1-6): KAGVTQTPRYLIKTRGQQVTLSCSPISGHRSVSWYQQTPGQGLQFLFEYFSETQRNKGNFPGRFSGRQFSNSRSEMNVSTLELGDSALYLCASSTGSDINSPLHFGNGTRLTVT.